A selection of T cell receptor beta chains follows, all from one sample in a study of cytomegalovirus exposure and HLA in healthy donors. Produced via immunoSEQ multiplex PCR; TCRdb's table is partial and in-frame only. The table shows approximately 140,000 clones, with nearly 80% occurring only once. The specimen sequenced was PBMCs. The receptors were gathered from a male donor in good health and CMV-seronegative. CDR3s include the opening cysteine and the closing phenylalanine or tryptophan. D genes are given only for firm matches. A clone size is listed for some rows: how often the clone was seen (once, few, many), or a class if it is expanded.

clone_size,j_call,d_call,v_call,cdr3_nt,cdr3_aa
NA,TRBJ1-2,TRBD1,TRBV5-1,TGCGCCAGCAGCTTGGGGACAGGGGCAGGGAACACCTTC,CASSLGTGAGNTF
NA,TRBJ1-1,TRBD1,TRBV27,TGTGCCAGCAGTCCAGGGGGGTACACTGAAGCTTTCTTT,CASSPGGYTEAFF
NA,TRBJ1-1,NA,TRBV2,TGTGCCAGCCGGCCGGGGGGCCACACTGAAGCTTTCTTT,CASRPGGHTEAFF
NA,TRBJ1-6,TRBD1,TRBV6-4,TGTGCCAGCAGTCCAGGACAGGGGGTTAATTCACCCCTCCACTTT,CASSPGQGVNSPLHF
NA,TRBJ2-7,NA,TRBV30,TGTGCCTGGACCGGAAGGGGTTCCTACGAGCAGTACTTC,CAWTGRGSYEQYF
once,TRBJ2-7,NA,TRBV28,TGTGCCAGCAGTCCGAACAGGTTTCGCTCCTACGAGCAGTACTTC,CASSPNRFRSYEQYF
NA,TRBJ1-4,NA,TRBV30,TGTGCCTGGGCAGGGAGGGCCCTCTCTCTGAATGAAAAACTGTTTTTT,CAWAGRALSLNEKLFF
NA,TRBJ1-3,NA,TRBV5-1,TGCGCCAGCAGCTTGCAGGACTCTGGAAACACCATATATTTT,CASSLQDSGNTIYF
NA,TRBJ1-2,TRBD1,TRBV6-1,TGTGCCAGCAGTGGAAGGGGACAGGGGTATGGCTACACCTTC,CASSGRGQGYGYTF
NA,TRBJ2-1,TRBD1,TRBV7-3,TGTGCCAGCAGCTTATGGGTGTCCGGGACAGGGTCCAGTGAGCAGTTCTTC,CASSLWVSGTGSSEQFF
once,TRBJ2-2,NA,TRBV30,TGTGCCTGGAGTGGCACAGGGGGGGAGCTGTTTTTT,CAWSGTGGELFF
NA,TRBJ2-3,NA,TRBV6-5,TGTGCCAGCAGCGGAGATACGCAGTATTTT,CASSGDTQYF
NA,TRBJ1-1,NA,TRBV7-3,TGTGCCAGCAGCTTAATGGGGTACGGGGACACTGAAGCTTTCTTT,CASSLMGYGDTEAFF
NA,TRBJ1-1,NA,TRBV11-1,TGTGCCAGCAGCGTAAATTGGAGGGGAGTGAACACTGAAGCTTTCTTT,CASSVNWRGVNTEAFF
NA,TRBJ2-2,NA,TRBV7-7,TGTGCCAGCAGCCCCAGGGGTGTGGCTGGCGGGGAGCTGTTTTTT,CASSPRGVAGGELFF
NA,TRBJ1-1,TRBD1,TRBV7-2,TGTGCCAGCAGCTTAGCCCGGGACAGTACTGAAGCTTTCTTT,CASSLARDSTEAFF
NA,TRBJ2-1,TRBD1,TRBV5-1,TGCGCCAGCAGAGGGGGACAGGGAGCAATCCCCGCGAATGAGCAGTTCTTC,CASRGGQGAIPANEQFF
NA,TRBJ1-4,NA,TRBV21-1,TGTGCCAGCAGGGGTCAGGTAATTTGTGAAAAACTGTTTTTT,CASRGQVICEKLFF
NA,TRBJ2-1,TRBD2,TRBV7-9,TGTGCCAGCAGCCCCGGGGGGGGGCCAAGCTACAATGAGCAGTTCTTC,CASSPGGGPSYNEQFF
once,TRBJ1-5,NA,TRBV7-2,TGTGCCAGCAGCTCCGACAGTGGAAGGGATCAGCCCCAGCATTTT,CASSSDSGRDQPQHF
NA,TRBJ1-3,TRBD1,TRBV7-2,TGTGCCAGCAGCCAGGACAGGGCTGGAAACACCATATATTTT,CASSQDRAGNTIYF
once,TRBJ1-1,TRBD1,TRBV6-1,TGTGCCAGCAGGAGGACAGGTCTGAACACTGAAGCTTTCTTT,CASRRTGLNTEAFF
NA,TRBJ2-7,TRBD1,TRBV5-1,TGCGCCAGCAGCCGCGGTAGAGGGACAGGGAACCGCGAGCAGTACTTC,CASSRGRGTGNREQYF
NA,TRBJ1-1,NA,TRBV7-3,TGTGCCAGCAGCTTAACCACGGGGTATGGCGCTGAAGCTTTCTTT,CASSLTTGYGAEAFF
NA,TRBJ2-7,NA,TRBV15,TGTGCCACCAGCAGAGGGGGGGAAAGCTCCTACGAGCAGTACTTC,CATSRGGESSYEQYF
NA,TRBJ2-6,NA,TRBV2,TGTGCCAGCAGGAGGCTCGTTAGCTCTGGGGCCAACGTCCTGACTTTC,CASRRLVSSGANVLTF
NA,TRBJ1-2,NA,TRBV10-2,TGCGCCAGCAGTGAGTCGAGTAGCTACACCTTC,CASSESSSYTF
NA,TRBJ2-7,NA,TRBV28,TGTGCCAGCACCCCCCCGAGGGGGAAGCAGTACTTC,CASTPPRGKQYF
NA,TRBJ2-6,NA,TRBV30,TGTGCCTGGAGTAGAGGAGGTGGCGTTCTCAATCTAGCTGGGGCCAACGTCCTGACTTTC,CAWSRGGGVLNLAGANVLTF
NA,TRBJ1-3,NA,TRBV9,TGTGCCAGCAGCCCGCATGAGGCGCGGGGAAACACCATATATTTT,CASSPHEARGNTIYF
NA,TRBJ1-6,NA,TRBV27,TGTGCCAGCAGTTCGACGGCAGGGCCCCTCCACTTT,CASSSTAGPLHF
NA,TRBJ2-7,NA,TRBV27,TGTGCCAGCAGTTCATGGGCGTTAGCGCCCTTGAAGTACTTC,CASSSWALAPLKYF
NA,TRBJ2-3,TRBD2,TRBV9,TGTGCCAGCAGCGTCACTAGCGGTAAGAGCACAGATACGCAGTATTTT,CASSVTSGKSTDTQYF
once,TRBJ1-3,TRBD1,TRBV7-9,TGTGCCAGCAGCCCGAACAGGGGGCTGGGAAACACCATATATTTT,CASSPNRGLGNTIYF
NA,TRBJ1-5,NA,TRBV5-1,TGCGCCAGCAGCTTGTCAGGGGATGGCAATCAGCCCCAGCATTTT,CASSLSGDGNQPQHF
NA,TRBJ2-2,TRBD2,TRBV28,TGTGCCAGCAGTTTACTAGCGGGGTCCGGGGAGCTGTTTTTT,CASSLLAGSGELFF
once,TRBJ2-3,NA,TRBV2,TGTGCCAGCAGTGACGGGGGGCCAGATACGCAGTATTTT,CASSDGGPDTQYF
NA,TRBJ2-7,NA,TRBV7-2,TGTGCCAGCAGCTTAGCGCTAGGGGACACTCCCTACGAGCAGTACTTC,CASSLALGDTPYEQYF
NA,TRBJ1-6,TRBD1,TRBV6-5,TGTGCCAGCAGGAAGACAGGGCTGGATAATTCACCCCTCCACTTT,CASRKTGLDNSPLHF
NA,TRBJ2-5,NA,TRBV27,TGTGCCAGCAGCCGTACAAACCGGGGCCAAGAGACCCAGTACTTC,CASSRTNRGQETQYF
once,TRBJ1-2,NA,TRBV25-1,TGTGCCAGCAGTGAATTGGGACAAGTGGATGGCTACACCTTC,CASSELGQVDGYTF
NA,TRBJ2-6,NA,TRBV7-3,TGTGCCAGCAGCTTTAACTTAGGGGCCAACGTCCTGACTTTC,CASSFNLGANVLTF
NA,TRBJ1-4,TRBD1,TRBV15,TGTGCCACCAGCACCCAACAGGGGGGGAAAGAAAAACTGTTTTTT,CATSTQQGGKEKLFF
NA,TRBJ1-1,NA,TRBV6-1,TGTGCCAGCACCCGGCGGGACAACACTGAAGCTTTCTTT,CASTRRDNTEAFF
few,TRBJ2-7,TRBD1,TRBV9,TGTGCCAGCAGCCCGCGATGGGACAGATCCTACGAGCAGTACTTC,CASSPRWDRSYEQYF
NA,TRBJ2-7,NA,TRBV6-1,TGTGCCCTTGTAGGGGGCTACGAGCAGTACTTC,CALVGGYEQYF
NA,TRBJ2-5,NA,TRBV6-5,TGTGCCAGCAGGGCCCACTCGGGGACCCAGTACTTC,CASRAHSGTQYF
NA,TRBJ2-7,TRBD2,TRBV7-9,TGTGCCAGCAGCTTAGGGGGGGGGTCCTACGAGCAGTACTTC,CASSLGGGSYEQYF
NA,TRBJ1-2,TRBD1,TRBV18,TGTGCCAGTCGCACTCGGGACAGTAAGCATGGCTACACCTTC,CASRTRDSKHGYTF
NA,TRBJ2-3,TRBD1,TRBV19,TGTGCCAGTAGCCACCCAGGGGGTTCGCAGTATTTT,CASSHPGGSQYF